This T cell receptor beta chain was sequenced during a study of shared clonotypes between healthy human individuals. Germline-derived CDR1 and CDR2 are SNHLY and FYNNEI. Trimming removed 4 bases at V and 3 bases at J, with 17 bases between. The CDR3 totals 16 residues. Using immunoSEQ multiplex PCR, the repertoire was profiled, and TCRdb retains in-frame clones only, with some absent. The repertoire includes about 2,500,000 clones, 90% to 95% of them detected once, and roughly 0.13% sits in the top ten. J is TRBJ2-3 and V is TRBV2, with D possibly matching TRBD1 (7 bases). The source material was naive CD4+ T cells sorted from blood. Stated subset: CD45RA+ positively selected. The clonotype originates from a young man in good health. DNA of the CDR3: TGTGCCAGCAGTGTCAGGGGGGCCAGAGTTACAGATACGCAGTATTTT. As protein: CASSVRGARVTDTQYF.